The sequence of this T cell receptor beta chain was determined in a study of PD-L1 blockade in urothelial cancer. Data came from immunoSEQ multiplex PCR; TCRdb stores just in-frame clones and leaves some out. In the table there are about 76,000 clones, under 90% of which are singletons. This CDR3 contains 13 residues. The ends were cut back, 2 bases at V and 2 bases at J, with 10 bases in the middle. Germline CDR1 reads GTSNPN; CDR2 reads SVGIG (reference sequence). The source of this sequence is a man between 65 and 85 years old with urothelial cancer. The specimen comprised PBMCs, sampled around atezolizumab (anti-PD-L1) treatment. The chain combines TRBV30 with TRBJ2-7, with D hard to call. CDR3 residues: CAWSSPPAYEQYF. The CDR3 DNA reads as TGTGCCTGGAGTTCCCCTCCCGCCTACGAGCAGTACTTC.